Listed here are 7 T cell receptor beta chains from one sample, sequenced in a study of OX40 agonist ivuxolimab in advanced cancers. Libraries were prepared by immunoSEQ multiplex PCR; TCRdb keeps only in-frame clonotypes and omits some of them. The sample shows roughly 50,000 clones, roughly 80% of them seen only once. Sequenced here: CD4+ or CD8+ T cells sorted from blood, sampled in a trial of the OX40 agonist ivuxolimab. These TCRs come from an adult with an advanced solid tumor such as melanoma, head and neck, liver or kidney cancer.

The genes are TRBV7-2 and TRBJ2-6; 12 positions agree with TRBD1. The V segment lost 4 bases and the J segment 7 bases; nucleotides outside the gene matches: 11. Germline CDR1 reads SGHTA; CDR2 reads FQGNSA. The CDR3 contains 18 residues. CDR3 bases: TGTGCCAGCAGCTCACGAGGGACAGGGGGCGCAATTGCCAACGTCCTGACTTTC. It yields the protein CASSSRGTGGAIANVLTF. The full variable domain, its missing parts supplied by reference TRBV7-2 and TRBJ2-6, is GAGVSQSPSNKVTEKGKDVELRCDPISGHTALYWYRQSLGQGLEFLIYFQGNSAPDKSGLPSDRFSAERTGGSVSTLTIQRTQQEDSAVYLCASSSRGTGGAIANVLTFGAGSRLTVL.

The V call is TRBV5-1, the J call TRBJ1-1; D is perhaps TRBD1 (5 bases). The germline V gene encodes CDR1 SGHRS and CDR2 YFSETQ. Trimming removed 2 bases from V and 2 bases from J, with 13 bases in between. CDR3 length equals 15 residues. The CDR3 sequence is CASSFSGTANTEAFF. CDR3 nucleotide sequence: TGCGCCAGCAGCTTTTCCGGGACGGCTAACACTGAAGCTTTCTTT. Using reference TRBV5-1 and TRBJ1-1 for the parts outside the CDR3, the full variable domain is KAGVTQTPRYLIKTRGQQVTLSCSPISGHRSVSWYQQTPGQGLQFLFEYFSETQRNKGNFPGRFSGRQFSNSRSEMNVSTLELGDSALYLCASSFSGTANTEAFFGQGTRLTVV.

This clone was seen only a few times. The V gene is TRBV6-1, the J gene TRBJ2-4; D not resolved. Germline-derived CDR1 and CDR2 are MNHNS and SASEGT. Trimming cost V 2 bases and J 0 bases, with 8 bases left between them. The CDR3 spans 15 residues. The CDR3 coding sequence is TGTGCCAGCAGTGAAAGGGCGGTAGCCAAAAACATTCAGTACTTC. Translating gives CASSERAVAKNIQYF.

This chain uses TRBV18 with TRBJ1-2; D uncertain. The germline V gene has CDR1 KGHSH and CDR2 LQKENI. The CDR3 contains 12 residues. Trimming took 6 bases from V and 7 from J, leaving 12 bases between them. CDR3 protein: CASSPGVPGYTF. Written as DNA, the CDR3 is TGTGCCAGCTCTCCCGGAGTCCCTGGCTACACCTTC.

This chain uses TRBV30 with TRBJ2-7; 7 bases agree with TRBD1. This CDR3 is 12 amino acids long. Germline CDR1 GTSNPN, CDR2 SVGIG (reference sequence). V lost 2 bases, J lost 4 bases, and 2 bases stayed unmatched. The CDR3 region has the DNA TGTGCCTGGAGTCCGACAGGGTACGAGCAGTACTTC. It codes for CAWSPTGYEQYF.

V and J are TRBV14 and TRBJ2-5, with 15 positions matching TRBD2. CDR3 length equals 17 residues. CDR1 is SGHDN and CDR2 is FVKESK in the germline V gene. Trimming cost V 0 bases and J 3 bases; bases outside gene matches: 2. The CDR3 protein is CASSQDWTSGREETQYF. The CDR3 nucleotides are TGTGCCAGCAGCCAAGACTGGACTAGCGGGAGGGAAGAGACCCAGTACTTC.

This sequence joins TRBV7-2 and TRBJ2-7; the D gene is possibly TRBD2 (6 bases). There are 15 residues in the CDR3. Germline loops: CDR1 SGHTA, CDR2 FQGNSA. V lost 1 base and J 2 bases, leaving 12 bases between the germline ends. Here the CDR3 reads CASSLGGVGAYEQYF. CDR3 nucleotide sequence: TGTGCCAGCAGCTTAGGGGGGGTTGGCGCCTACGAGCAGTACTTC.